Sequencing of this T cell receptor (beta chain) was carried out in a study of radiotherapy plus CTLA-4 blockade in lung cancer. Some clones are missing from TCRdb's copy, which holds only in-frame ones; the method was immunoSEQ multiplex PCR. The sample lists roughly 62,000 clones, approximately 75% seen once, with around 4.8% in the top ten. This TCR came from a human donor with non-small cell lung cancer who had a complete response to radiotherapy plus ipilimumab. Sequences were derived from peripheral blood, sampled from a patient treated with radiotherapy plus ipilimumab.

The CDR3 DNA is TGTGCCACTAGCGCCGAGGGGGAGCAGTACGTC. Translating gives CATSAEGEQYV. The chain uses TRBV10-3 and TRBJ2-7, with D perhaps matching TRBD2 (6 bases). CDR1 is ENHRY, CDR2 SYGVKD, per germline. The V end was cut by 10 bases, the J end by 7 bases, with 14 bases between. CDR3 length: 11 residues.